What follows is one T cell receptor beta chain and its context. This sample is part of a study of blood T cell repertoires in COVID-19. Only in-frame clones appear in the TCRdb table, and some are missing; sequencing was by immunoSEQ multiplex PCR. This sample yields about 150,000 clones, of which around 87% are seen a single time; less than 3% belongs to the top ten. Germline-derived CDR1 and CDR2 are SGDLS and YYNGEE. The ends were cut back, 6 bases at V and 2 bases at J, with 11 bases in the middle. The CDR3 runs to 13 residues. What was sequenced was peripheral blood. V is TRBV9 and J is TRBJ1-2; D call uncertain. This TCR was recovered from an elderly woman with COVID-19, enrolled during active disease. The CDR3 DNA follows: TGTGCCAGCACCCTAACAGAGAACTATGGCTACACCTTC. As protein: CASTLTENYGYTF.